Below are 5 T cell receptor beta chains sequenced from a single sample in a study of blood T cell repertoires in COVID-19. Some clones are missing from TCRdb's copy, which holds only in-frame ones; the method was immunoSEQ multiplex PCR. Among roughly 260,000 clones, roughly four fifths were seen once, and the ten largest hold around 3.3%. The sequenced material came from PBMCs or T cells enriched from blood (not recorded which). The receptor source for this set is a woman aged 40 to 50 who had been exposed to COVID-19.

The rearrangement uses TRBV5-1 and TRBJ1-1; D might be TRBD1 (6 bases). The CDR3 loop spans 15 amino acids. From germline, CDR1 is SGHRS and CDR2 YFSETQ. V was pared by 4 bases and J by 1 base, with 14 bases between. The CDR3 coding sequence is TGCGCCAGCAGCCTCCAGACAGGCCAGAACACTGAAGCTTTCTTT. This sequence encodes CASSLQTGQNTEAFF.

With regard to this clone: Other DNA sequences in this specimen translate into the identical CDR3. The chain recombines TRBV7-3 with TRBJ2-3, with D maybe TRBD2 (6 bases). This CDR3 contains 14 residues. The germline V gene has CDR1 SGHTA and CDR2 FQGTGA. V lost 5 bases, J lost 2 bases, and 11 bases lay in between. The CDR3 nucleotides read TGTGCCAGCAGCAGGGGCGGGGCCACAGATACGCAGTATTTT. It yields the protein CASSRGGATDTQYF.

This chain links TRBV4-2 with TRBJ1-1; D may be TRBD1 (6 bases). Trimming took off 4 bases at V and 3 bases at J, with 12 bases between the two ends. Germline CDR1 LGHNA, CDR2 YNFKEQ. The CDR3 has 14 amino acids. CDR3 residues: CASSLSQGDTEAFF. The DNA for the CDR3 is TGTGCCAGCAGCCTTTCACAGGGAGACACTGAAGCTTTCTTT.

This rearrangement joins TRBV12-3 or TRBV12-4 to TRBJ1-4; possibly TRBD1 for D (5 bases). There are 13 residues in the CDR3. With 4 bases removed from V and 5 bases from J, the gap between germline ends came to 8 bases. The CDR3 bases are TGTGCCAGCAGTTGGCGGGGGAATGAAAAACTGTTTTTT. Encoded protein: CASSWRGNEKLFF.

The rearrangement uses TRBV11-2 and TRBJ1-1; D call uncertain. Trimming stripped 3 bases from V and 4 bases from J, with 15 bases between. Per the germline V gene, CDR1 is SGHAT and CDR2 is FQNNGV. The CDR3 extends over 15 amino acids. DNA of the CDR3: TGTGCCAGCAGCTTCCGTCGGGGAGCTCTCACTGAAGCTTTCTTT. Protein: CASSFRRGALTEAFF.